This T cell receptor (beta chain) was sequenced in a study of identical twins. The germline V and J ends were trimmed by 8 bases and 10 bases, with 14 bases remaining between them. This CDR3 is built from 11 residues. TCRdb re-called the 5' RACE reads with MiXCR, one entry per CDR3 protein. The sample consists of some 730,000 distinct CDR3 sequences, about 18% of them appearing once. This sample was also put to use in a study of T cells expressing NK-cell markers. This second report adds: A range of about 1.0-7.0% of CD8+ T cells consisted of dominant NKG2C+ clonotypes in several donors.

Sequencing was done on a sample of PBMCs. This TCR was sampled from a woman aged 18-35 years in good health. This chain joins TRBV12-3 or TRBV12-4 and TRBJ1-1, with a possible D match to TRBD1 (6 bases). CDR3 bases: TGTGCCAGCTCCTTTGGGGACATAGCTTTCTTT. Its translation: CASSFGDIAFF.